The T cell receptor beta chain described here comes from a study of T cells expressing NK-cell markers. Template switching by 5'RACE with UMIs generated the TCR beta cDNA. With the 5' RACE reads reprocessed, TCRdb shows one record per CDR3 protein and no DNA. Listed are 350,000 to 400,000 distinct CDR3 sequences; approximately 11% falls within the top ten. General observations from the study: About 1.0-8% of CD8+ T cells in a handful of donors belonged to dominant NKG2C+ clonotypes.

This CDR3 has 15 residues. The germline CDR1 and CDR2 sequences are GTSNPN and SVGIG (reference sequence). On this clonotype: The antigen is undetermined.

The sequence was collected from a woman aged 50 to 65 in good health. The sample comprised blood T cells: a sorted CD56 or NKG2C T cell subset, CD4+ or CD8+ T cells, or bulk PBMC T cells (not recorded which). The V and J genes are TRBV30 and TRBJ2-3; the TCRdb call, TRBD1, lacks DNA for checking. This CDR3 is CAWIRAGQLTDTQYF.